One and the same sample provided the 27 T cell receptor beta chains below, sequenced in a study of spatial heterogeneity in lung cancer. Findings and caveats of the study: Tracking of tumor mutation counts was seen in expanded intratumoral alpha and beta TCR counts.

Using its own MiXCR run on the 5' RACE reads, TCRdb lists one record per CDR3 protein. The repertoire consists of some 6,900 distinct CDR3 sequences, with approximately 12% occurring once and the leading ten covering roughly 20%. No cognate antigen is known for these TCRs. Noted time point: sample taken at primary tumor resection. Source: lung tumor tissue, taken at surgery. These receptors all come from a male donor with early-stage non-small cell lung cancer.

By sample share, this clonotype is large (0.1 to 1%). This beta chain is a stray read from a library made for alpha chains; its abundance is not meaningful. The rearrangement uses TRBV20-1 and TRBJ2-3, with TRBD2 matching over 9 bases. The CDR3 contains 14 residues. Per germline, CDR1 DFQATT and CDR2 SNEGSKA (reference sequence). V shed 3 bases and J 1 base; nucleotides not matched to a gene: 2. CDR3 sequence: CSARIAGGTDTQYF. CDR3 DNA: TGCAGTGCTAGGATAGCGGGAGGCACAGATACGCAGTATTTT.

This clonotype was detected many times. This beta chain was picked up by a library intended for alpha chains and is off target, so its count carries little meaning. V is TRBV14 and J is TRBJ2-5, with TRBD1 as a possible D gene (6 bases). The CDR3 runs 13 residues. Per the germline V gene, CDR1 is SGHDN and CDR2 is FVKESK. Trimming removed 4 bases from V and 4 bases from J, with 10 bases in between. The CDR3: CASSRGRLETQYF. CDR3 coding DNA: TGTGCCAGCAGCCGGGGGCGCTTAGAGACCCAGTACTTC.

In this sample, this clonotype is medium-sized (0.01 to 0.1%). The library was designed around alpha chains, so this beta chain is a stray read whose abundance carries little weight. The chain uses TRBV28 and TRBJ2-7, with D perhaps TRBD1 (6 bases). The V end was cut by 4 bases, the J end by 8 bases, with 18 bases between. This CDR3 has 14 amino acids. Germline-derived CDR1 and CDR2 are MDHEN and SYDVKM. CDR3 amino acids: CASSSGTLPWQQYF. The CDR3, as DNA: TGTGCCAGCAGTTCCGGGACACTTCCTTGGCAGCAGTACTTC.

This clonotype is medium-sized within its sample. This beta chain is a stray read from a library made for alpha chains; its abundance is not meaningful. CDR3 bases: TGTGCCAGCGGCCCATTAGGCCAGGTCTCTGGCTACACCTTC. This sequence encodes CASGPLGQVSGYTF. The V call is TRBV27, the J call TRBJ1-2; D remains unclear. The germline V gene encodes CDR1 MNHEY and CDR2 SMNVEV (reference sequence). V was cut by 8 bases and J by 7 bases, with 20 bases left in between. This CDR3 contains 14 residues.

Remarks on this clonotype: This beta chain came through as a stray read in a library set up for alpha chains, and its size says little. The V gene is TRBV29-1, the J gene TRBJ2-5; D not certain. The V end was cut by 7 bases, the J end by 4 bases, with 16 bases between. Germline CDR1 and CDR2: SQVTM and ANQGSEA. The CDR3 sequence is 13 residues long. The CDR3 loop reads CSAWTAVGETQYF. The CDR3, as DNA: TGCAGCGCCTGGACCGCCGTCGGAGAGACCCAGTACTTC. The variable domain in full, completed from reference TRBV29-1 and TRBJ2-5, reads SAVISQKPSRDICQRGTSLTIQCQVDSQVTMMFWYRQQPGQSLTLIATANQGSEATYESGFVIDKFPISRPNLTFSTLTVSNMSPEDSSIYLCSAWTAVGETQYFGPGTRLLVL.

This clonotype was detected many times. This beta chain appears as a stray read in a library generated for alpha chains; its size is not informative. J is TRBJ1-4 and V is TRBV4-3; D unresolved. The CDR3 has 18 residues. The germline V gene encodes CDR1 LGHNA and CDR2 YSLEER. The V gene lost 1 base and the J gene lost 5 bases, with 20 bases spanning the gap. Here the CDR3 DNA reads TGCGCCAGCAGCCAAGTATCGGCGGTGACGGACCAGAATGAAAAACTGTTTTTT. It is translated as CASSQVSAVTDQNEKLFF.

Concerning this clonotype itself: The library was built for alpha chains, so this beta chain is an off-target read and its size means little. The chain recombines TRBV28 with TRBJ1-1; D is unresolved. CDR1 is MDHEN and CDR2 is SYDVKM in the germline V gene. Trimming took off 3 bases at V and 4 bases at J, with 6 bases between the two ends. This CDR3 spans 12 amino acids. The CDR3 reads CASSFRGTEAFF. The CDR3 bases are TGTGCCAGCAGTTTCCGTGGCACTGAAGCTTTCTTT.

Comment on this clonotype: This beta chain came through as a stray read in a library set up for alpha chains, and its size says little. The gene calls are TRBV14 and TRBJ2-2; D is undetermined. The CDR3 covers 16 residues. Germline CDR1 and CDR2: SGHDN and FVKESK. V was pared by 0 bases and J by 6 bases, with 14 bases between. The CDR3 DNA is TGTGCCAGCAGCCAAGATGGGCTGTTTTATCCCGGGGAGCTGTTTTTT. It codes for CASSQDGLFYPGELFF. The entire variable domain, with the rest obtained from reference TRBV14 and TRBJ2-2, is as follows: EAGVTQFPSHSVIEKGQTVTLRCDPISGHDNLYWYRRVMGKEIKFLLHFVKESKQDESGMPNNRFLAERTGGTYSTLKVQPAELEDSGVYFCASSQDGLFYPGELFFGEGSRLTVL.

This clonotype was observed at least ten times. The library was designed around alpha chains, so this beta chain is a stray read whose abundance carries little weight. The chain joins TRBV7-9 to TRBJ1-5; tentative D call: TRBD1 (5 bases). From germline, CDR1 is SEHNR and CDR2 FQNEAQ (reference sequence). The CDR3 consists of 13 residues. Trimming removed 4 bases from V and 10 bases from J, with 14 bases in between. Here the CDR3 reads CASSYEIGEPQHF. Here the CDR3 DNA reads TGTGCCAGCAGCTACGAAATAGGGGAACCCCAGCATTTT.

Within the sample, this clonotype is medium-sized (0.01 to 0.1%). For a library built for alpha chains, this beta chain is a stray read; little rests on its size. The chain is built from TRBV5-1 and TRBJ1-2, with TRBD1 as a possible D gene (6 bases). The CDR3 loop spans 14 amino acids. V was clipped by 4 bases and J by 2 bases, with 12 bases between them. Germline assignment: CDR1 SGHRS and CDR2 YFSETQ. The CDR3 coding sequence is TGCGCCAGCAGCGGGGGGGCTCGAAACTATGGCTACACCTTC. Its translation: CASSGGARNYGYTF.

By its share, this clonotype is medium-sized. Because the library targeted alpha chains, this beta chain is an off-target read whose size means little. The chain carries TRBV6-2 or TRBV6-3 and TRBJ2-2, with 7 nucleotides matching TRBD1. Germline trimming cut 1 base from V and 3 bases from J; bases unmatched to any gene: 2. In germline, CDR1 is MNHEY, CDR2 SVGEGT. The CDR3 spans 15 residues. CDR3 amino acids: CASSYLTGYTGELFF. The CDR3 DNA sequence: TGTGCCAGCAGTTACTTGACAGGGTACACCGGGGAGCTGTTTTTT.

This clonotype was seen many times. This beta chain is off target for a library built for alpha chains, so its abundance means little. The chain joins TRBV7-8 to TRBJ2-7; D is uncertain. Germline CDR1 and CDR2: SGHVS and FQNEAQ. Trimming left V 8 bases short and J 1 base short, with 12 bases between. The CDR3 length is 13 residues. The CDR3 region is CASGEIGSYEQYF. The DNA of the CDR3 is TGTGCCAGCGGTGAGATTGGGTCCTACGAGCAGTACTTC.

This clonotype is medium-sized (0.01 to 0.1%) by share. Little can be read into the size of this beta chain, an off-target read in a library designed for alpha chains. The gene calls are TRBV20-1 and TRBJ2-3, with D uncertain. CDR1 and CDR2 (germline): DFQATT, SNEGSKA (reference sequence). The CDR3 length is 15 residues. Trimming removed 5 bases at V and 1 base at J, with 16 bases between. The CDR3 DNA is TGCAGTGCTGGAACTCTAAGGTGGGGCACAGATACGCAGTATTTT. Translated: CSAGTLRWGTDTQYF.

This clonotype appeared many times. This beta chain turned up in a library designed for alpha chains; as an off-target read, its abundance says little. This sequence joins TRBV20-1 and TRBJ2-1; 13 bases align to TRBD2. Per the germline V gene, CDR1 is DFQATT and CDR2 is SNEGSKA (reference sequence). V shed 5 bases, J shed 12 bases, and the junction held 19 bases outside the gene matches. CDR3 length equals 17 residues. The CDR3 DNA reads as TGCAGTGCTCCCGGGACTAGCGGGACCTGGGGCTATGAAGGGCAGTTCTTC. Its translation: CSAPGTSGTWGYEGQFF.

Many counts were recorded for this clonotype. Being off target in a library aimed at alpha chains, this beta chain has a size of little meaning. In DNA, the CDR3 is TGCAGTGCTAGAGATCAGAGACAGGCTAACACTGAAGCTTTCTTT. Translating it yields CSARDQRQANTEAFF. The rearrangement uses TRBV20-1 and TRBJ1-1; possible D gene TRBD1, 6 bases. The CDR3 covers 15 residues. The germline gives CDR1 DFQATT, CDR2 SNEGSKA (reference sequence). Deletions cut 0 bases from V and 2 bases from J, with 13 bases between.

This clonotype was counted many times. Because the library targeted alpha chains, this beta chain is an off-target read whose size means little. The chain recombines TRBV29-1 with TRBJ2-2, with D possibly TRBD2 on 5 matching bases. V was cut by 5 bases and J by 3 bases, with 16 bases left in between. CDR3 length equals 15 residues. Germline-derived CDR1 and CDR2 are SQVTM and ANQGSEA. The CDR3 sequence is CSVRKLGSDTGELFF. In nucleotides, the CDR3 is TGCAGCGTTCGGAAGCTGGGGAGCGACACCGGGGAGCTGTTTTTT.

This clonotype was counted between two and nine times. The library was designed around alpha chains, so this beta chain is a stray read whose abundance carries little weight. The chain combines TRBV5-1 with TRBJ1-1; D might be TRBD1 (6 bases). From germline, CDR1 is SGHRS and CDR2 YFSETQ. The CDR3 covers 15 residues. The V end lost 3 bases, the J end lost 3 bases, and 15 bases lay between the germline ends. CDR3 sequence (DNA): TGCGCCAGCAGCTCACAGGGTTTAAGGGACACTGAAGCTTTCTTT. Its translation: CASSSQGLRDTEAFF.

Comments on this clonotype: This beta chain slipped into a library made for alpha chains as a stray read, so its size is not meaningful. The rearrangement uses TRBV5-1 and TRBJ1-1; D is unresolved. CDR1 and CDR2 from the germline V gene are SGHRS and YFSETQ. V shed 6 bases and J shed 4 bases, with 16 bases lying between them. The CDR3 has 14 residues. CDR3 residues: CASTPLRGGTEAFF. CDR3 coding DNA: TGCGCCAGCACCCCGTTGCGGGGAGGCACTGAAGCTTTCTTT.

This clonotype is categorized as medium-sized (0.01 to 0.1%). This beta chain is a stray read from a library made for alpha chains; its abundance is not meaningful. The gene calls are TRBV5-6 and TRBJ1-3; D is unresolved. V was clipped by 2 bases and J by 0 bases, with 9 bases between them. Germline values: CDR1 SGHDT, CDR2 YYEEEE. This CDR3 is 15 amino acids long. The CDR3 DNA follows: TGTGCCAGCAGCTTTGACTGGAGCTCTGGAAACACCATATATTTT. Residues: CASSFDWSSGNTIYF.

As concerns this clonotype: A much larger clone differs from this one at a single base, so this may be a read error. This beta chain was picked up by a library intended for alpha chains and is off target, so its count carries little meaning. The chain has TRBV12-3 or TRBV12-4 and TRBJ2-1; the match to TRBD2 covers 10 bases. The ends lost 2 bases at V and 10 bases at J; junction bases unmatched: 5. This CDR3 region has 14 residues. DNA for the CDR3: TGTGCCAGCAGTTTATCATCTAGCGGGAGCGAGCAGTTCTTC. Translating it yields CASSLSSSGSEQFF.

This clonotype was found many times. This beta chain appears as a stray read in a library generated for alpha chains; its size is not informative. V gene TRBV29-1 combines with J gene TRBJ2-3; TRBD2 matches at 7 bases. CDR1 SQVTM and CDR2 ANQGSEA come from the germline V gene. J lost 6 bases, V lost 3 bases, and 9 bases had no gene match. This CDR3 contains 14 residues. The CDR3 region has the DNA TGCAGCGTTGAGGGAGGGAGGGCCGCGGATACGCAGTATTTT. This sequence encodes CSVEGGRAADTQYF.

This clonotype is judged medium-sized. This beta chain is an off-target read within a library intended for alpha chains, so its frequency means little. The V call is TRBV29-1, the J call TRBJ2-2; no clear D gene. The V and J ends lost 7 bases and 2 bases respectively, with 5 bases between them. Germline V gene data show CDR1 as SQVTM and CDR2 as ANQGSEA. CDR3 size: 11 residues. Here the CDR3 DNA reads TGCAGCGGCCTAAACACCGGGGAGCTGTTTTTT. Its protein is CSGLNTGELFF.

This clonotype has at least ten counts. For a library built for alpha chains, this beta chain is a stray read; little rests on its size. In nucleotides, the CDR3 is TGTGCCAGCAGTGGGAGACTAGCGGGAGTTCTCACAGATACGCAGTATTTT. Translating it yields CASSGRLAGVLTDTQYF. J is TRBJ2-3 and V is TRBV2, with 12 bases aligning to TRBD2. The CDR3 sequence is 17 residues long. Germline lookup yields CDR1 SNHLY and CDR2 FYNNEI. The V and J ends lost 4 bases and 2 bases, in that order; junction bases with no gene match: 7.

This clonotype showed up many times. Little can be read into the size of this beta chain, an off-target read in a library designed for alpha chains. The chain combines TRBV2 with TRBJ2-7; the D gene is possibly TRBD2 (6 bases). V lost 4 bases and J lost 7, with 8 bases in between. Germline V gene sequence: CDR1 SNHLY, CDR2 FYNNEI. The CDR3 is made up of 11 amino acids. CDR3 in amino acids: CASSVAAEQYF. The DNA for the CDR3 is TGTGCCAGCAGTGTAGCGGCTGAGCAGTACTTC.

Notes on this clonotype: This beta chain slipped into a library made for alpha chains as a stray read, so its size is not meaningful. The J gene is TRBJ2-1, the V gene TRBV20-1, with 11 bases identical to TRBD2. Germline CDR1 and CDR2: DFQATT and SNEGSKA (reference sequence). J lost 6 bases, V lost 3 bases, and 7 bases had no gene match. The CDR3 spans 15 residues. The CDR3 reads CSASRPSGRLNEQFF. The CDR3 DNA reads as TGCAGTGCTAGTCGACCTAGCGGGAGGCTCAATGAGCAGTTCTTC.

This clonotype was observed a handful of times. This beta chain was picked up by a library intended for alpha chains and is off target, so its count carries little meaning. V is TRBV4-2 and J is TRBJ2-3; no definite D call. The V gene lost 4 bases and the J gene lost 6 bases, with 11 bases spanning the gap. This CDR3 contains 13 residues. Germline V CDR1 and CDR2: LGHNA, YNFKEQ. The CDR3 DNA reads as TGTGCCAGCAGCCCCACAACCGGGGATACGCAGTATTTT. It specifies CASSPTTGDTQYF.

This clonotype came up many times. This beta chain is off target for a library built for alpha chains, so its abundance means little. The J gene is TRBJ2-2, the V gene TRBV11-3; D not resolved. Germline CDR1 reads SGHNT; CDR2 reads YENEEA. This CDR3 contains 13 residues. The ends were cut back, 2 bases at V and 9 bases at J, with 10 bases in the middle. The CDR3 reads CASSLRSGRELFF. CDR3 DNA sequence: TGTGCCAGCAGCTTACGTTCAGGTCGGGAGCTGTTTTTT. The variable domain in full, with the rest retrieved from reference TRBV11-3 and TRBJ2-2, is EAGVVQSPRYKIIEKKQPVAFWCNPISGHNTLYWYLQNLGQGPELLIRYENEEAVDDSQLPKDRFSAERLKGVDSTLKIQPAELGDSAVYLCASSLRSGRELFFGEGSRLTVL.